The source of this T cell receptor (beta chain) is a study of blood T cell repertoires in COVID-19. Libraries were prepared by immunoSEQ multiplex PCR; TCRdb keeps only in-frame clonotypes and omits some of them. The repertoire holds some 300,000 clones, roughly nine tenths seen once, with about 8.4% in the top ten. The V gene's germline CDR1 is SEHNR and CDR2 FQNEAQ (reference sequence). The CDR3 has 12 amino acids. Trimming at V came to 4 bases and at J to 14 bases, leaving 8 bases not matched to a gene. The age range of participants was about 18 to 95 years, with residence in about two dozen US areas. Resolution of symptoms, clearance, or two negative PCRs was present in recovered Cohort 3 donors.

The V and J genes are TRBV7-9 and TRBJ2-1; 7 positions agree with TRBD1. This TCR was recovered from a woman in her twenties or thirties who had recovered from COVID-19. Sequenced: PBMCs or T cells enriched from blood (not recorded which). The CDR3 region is CASSSDRPGEFF. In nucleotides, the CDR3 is TGTGCCAGCAGCTCGGACAGGCCAGGGGAGTTCTTC.